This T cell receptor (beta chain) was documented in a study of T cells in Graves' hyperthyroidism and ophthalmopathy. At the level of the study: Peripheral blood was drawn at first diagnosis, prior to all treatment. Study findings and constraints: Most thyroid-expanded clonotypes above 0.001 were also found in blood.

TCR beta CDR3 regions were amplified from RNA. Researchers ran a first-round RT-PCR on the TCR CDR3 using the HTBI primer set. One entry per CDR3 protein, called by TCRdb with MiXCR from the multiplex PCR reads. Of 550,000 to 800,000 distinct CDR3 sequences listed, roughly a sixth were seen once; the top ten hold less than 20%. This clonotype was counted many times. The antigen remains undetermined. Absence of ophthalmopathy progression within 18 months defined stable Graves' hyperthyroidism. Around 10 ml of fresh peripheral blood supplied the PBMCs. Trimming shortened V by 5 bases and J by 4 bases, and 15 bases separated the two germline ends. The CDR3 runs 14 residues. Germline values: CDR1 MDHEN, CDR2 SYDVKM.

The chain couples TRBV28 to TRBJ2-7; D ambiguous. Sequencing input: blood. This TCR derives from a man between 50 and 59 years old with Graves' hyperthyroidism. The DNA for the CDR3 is TGTGCCAGCAGTGCTAGACCGACACAGTACGAGCAGTACTTC. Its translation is CASSARPTQYEQYF.